This T cell receptor (beta chain) was observed in a study of OX40 agonist ivuxolimab in advanced cancers. Points from the study as a whole: Both CD4+ and CD8+ T cell populations in blood had undergone clonal expansion by week 6 at 0.1 to 3.0 mg/kg.

This CDR3 has 16 residues. With 0 bases removed from V and 5 bases from J, the gap between germline ends came to 12 bases. In germline, CDR1 is SGDLS, CDR2 YYNGEE. Comments on this clone: What it binds is unknown.

Sequencing was performed with immunoSEQ multiplex PCR; in TCRdb, only in-frame clones are kept and a portion is missing. The sample lists around 31,000 clones; more than 85% were seen once. Sequenced here: CD4+ or CD8+ T cells sorted from blood, sampled in a trial of the OX40 agonist ivuxolimab. The clonotype was recovered from an adult with an advanced solid tumor such as melanoma, head and neck, liver or kidney cancer. This chain joins TRBV9 and TRBJ1-6; the D gene is possibly TRBD1 (6 bases). For the CDR3, the DNA is TGTGCCAGCAGCGTAGCGGGGGGCCCCAATAATTCACCCCTCCACTTT. Translation gives CASSVAGGPNNSPLHF.